The T cell receptor beta chain described here comes from a study of control samples from healthy donors and cancer patients. The germline V and J ends were trimmed by 4 bases and 9 bases, with 20 bases remaining between them. The CDR3 length is 16 residues. Per germline, CDR1 SGHRS and CDR2 YFSETQ. Only in-frame clones appear in the TCRdb table, and some are missing; sequencing was by immunoSEQ multiplex PCR. The sample yields more than 110,000 clones, roughly nine tenths seen once. Sequencing was carried out using blood. The clonotype comes from a woman aged 25-40 years in good health. V gene TRBV5-1 combines with J gene TRBJ1-6, with a possible D match to TRBD1 (5 bases). DNA for the CDR3: TGCGCCAGCAGCCCCCCTCTGGCGGGGGAAAGTTCACCCCTCCACTTT. Its translation: CASSPPLAGESSPLHF.